This T cell receptor (beta chain) is from a study of blood T cell repertoires in COVID-19. Study as a whole: T cells, B-cell-depleted T cells, or PBMCs supplied cDNA or gDNA.

The germline V and J ends were trimmed by 0 bases and 3 bases, with 11 bases remaining between them. The CDR3 runs to 15 residues. Germline CDR1 is SGHTA and CDR2 is FQGTGA. Only in-frame clones appear in the TCRdb table, and some are missing; sequencing was by immunoSEQ multiplex PCR. The profile shows about 68,000 clones, roughly 84% of them singletons. V usage is TRBV7-3 and J usage is TRBJ1-1; D ambiguous. This TCR came from a man in his forties or fifties with active COVID-19. The sequencing input was peripheral blood. CDR3 residues: CASSLTPAVYTEAFF. The CDR3 bases are TGTGCCAGCAGCTTAACGCCCGCAGTTTACACTGAAGCTTTCTTT.